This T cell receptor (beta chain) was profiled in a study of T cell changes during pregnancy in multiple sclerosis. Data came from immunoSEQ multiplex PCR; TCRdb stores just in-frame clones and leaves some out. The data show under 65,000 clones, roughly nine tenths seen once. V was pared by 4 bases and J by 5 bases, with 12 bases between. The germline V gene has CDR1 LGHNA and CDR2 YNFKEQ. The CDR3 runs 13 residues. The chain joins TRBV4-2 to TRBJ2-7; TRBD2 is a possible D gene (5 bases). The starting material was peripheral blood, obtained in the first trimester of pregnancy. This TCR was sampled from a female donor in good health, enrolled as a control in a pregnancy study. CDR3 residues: CASSPPGSDEQYF. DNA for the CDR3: TGTGCCAGCAGCCCCCCGGGATCGGACGAGCAGTACTTC.